One TCR beta chain is described in this entry. Antigen specificity is unknown. Clones were read by immunoSEQ multiplex PCR, and TCRdb kept only the in-frame ones, dropping some. The sample consists of roughly 150,000 clones, 80% to 95% of them appearing once. This sample stems from a study of T cell responses to AZD1222 COVID-19 vaccine. Whole-study findings and limits: Vaccination with two AZD1222 doses was followed by a rise in Spike-specific TCR breadth and depth. There were mostly white British donors and more females than males, and clonal diversity was possibly underestimated. Close to half of spike-specific TCRs reportedly recognize unmutated variant regions. Without day 14 samples, only post-peak T cell repertoires were studied.

CDR1 is KGHDR and CDR2 is SFDVKD in the germline V gene. V lost 4 bases, J lost 3 bases, and 9 bases stayed unmatched. The CDR3 extends over 16 amino acids. The sample was peripheral blood, taken on day 0 of AZD1222 vaccination. The source is an adult in good health. The genes are TRBV24-1 and TRBJ2-5; 8 positions agree with TRBD2. The CDR3 nucleotides read TGTGCCACCAGTGACCCCCGTAGAGCGGGAGAAGAGACCCAGTACTTC. Residues: CATSDPRRAGEETQYF.